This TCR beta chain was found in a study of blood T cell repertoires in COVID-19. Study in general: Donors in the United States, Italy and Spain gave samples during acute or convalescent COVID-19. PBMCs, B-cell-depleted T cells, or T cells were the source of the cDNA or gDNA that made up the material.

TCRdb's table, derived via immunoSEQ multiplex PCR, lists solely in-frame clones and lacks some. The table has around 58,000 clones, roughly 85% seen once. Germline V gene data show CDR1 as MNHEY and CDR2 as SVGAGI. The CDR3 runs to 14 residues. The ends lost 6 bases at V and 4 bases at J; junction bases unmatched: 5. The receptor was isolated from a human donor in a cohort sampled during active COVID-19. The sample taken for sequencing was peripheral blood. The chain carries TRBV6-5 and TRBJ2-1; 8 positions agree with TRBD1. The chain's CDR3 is CASSEGDRYNEQFF. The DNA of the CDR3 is TGTGCCAGCAGCGAGGGGGACAGGTACAATGAGCAGTTCTTC.